This T cell receptor beta chain was captured by sequencing in a study of blood T cell repertoires in COVID-19. The data were produced by immunoSEQ multiplex PCR, yet TCRdb's version contains in-frame clones alone and is incomplete. The data show fewer than 120,000 clones, with about four fifths seen just once and 16% held by the top ten. Trimming removed 8 bases from V and 6 bases from J; junction bases left unmatched: 0. This CDR3 region has 12 residues. The sequenced material came from peripheral blood. The clonotype originates from an older woman with acute or convalescent COVID-19. The chain has TRBV12-3 or TRBV12-4 and TRBJ1-6; 8 positions agree with TRBD1. CDR3 region: CASGQGNSPLHF. The DNA for the CDR3 is TGTGCCAGCGGACAGGGTAATTCACCCCTCCACTTT.